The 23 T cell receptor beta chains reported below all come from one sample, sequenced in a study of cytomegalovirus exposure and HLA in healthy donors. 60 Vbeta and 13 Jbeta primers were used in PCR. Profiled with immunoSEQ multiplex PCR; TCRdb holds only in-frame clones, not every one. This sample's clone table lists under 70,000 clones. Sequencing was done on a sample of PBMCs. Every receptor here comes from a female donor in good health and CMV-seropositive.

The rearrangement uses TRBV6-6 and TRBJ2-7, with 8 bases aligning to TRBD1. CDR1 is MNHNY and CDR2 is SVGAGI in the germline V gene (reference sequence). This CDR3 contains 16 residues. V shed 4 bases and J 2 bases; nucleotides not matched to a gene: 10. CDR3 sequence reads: CASSLMTGASAYEQYF. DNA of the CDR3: TGTGCCAGCAGTTTGATGACAGGGGCGAGCGCCTACGAGCAGTACTTC.

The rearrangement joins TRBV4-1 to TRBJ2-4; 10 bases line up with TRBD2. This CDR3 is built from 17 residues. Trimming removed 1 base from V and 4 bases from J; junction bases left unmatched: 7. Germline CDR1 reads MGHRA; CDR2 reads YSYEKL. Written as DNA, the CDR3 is TGCGCCAGCAGCCAAGGGCTAGCGGGAGCGGGGAAAAACATTCAGTACTTC. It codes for CASSQGLAGAGKNIQYF.

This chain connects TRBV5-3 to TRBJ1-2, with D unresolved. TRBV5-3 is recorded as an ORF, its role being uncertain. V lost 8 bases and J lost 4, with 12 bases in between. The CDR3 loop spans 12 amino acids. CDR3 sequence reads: CASPDCFYGYTF. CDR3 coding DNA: TGTGCCAGCCCGGACTGCTTCTATGGCTACACCTTC.

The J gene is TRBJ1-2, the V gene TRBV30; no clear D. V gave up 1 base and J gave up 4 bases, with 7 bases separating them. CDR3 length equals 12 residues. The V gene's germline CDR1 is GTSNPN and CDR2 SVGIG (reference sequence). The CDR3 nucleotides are TGTGCCTGGAGTGGACGGGTCTATGGCTACACCTTC. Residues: CAWSGRVYGYTF.

The CDR3 nucleotides are TGTGCCAGCAGCCCCGGGGAGGGCTATGGCTACACCTTC. Translated: CASSPGEGYGYTF. This chain joins TRBV9 and TRBJ1-2; D uncertain. The V end was cut by 4 bases, the J end by 4 bases, with 11 bases between. This CDR3 is built from 13 residues. Germline V gives CDR1 SGDLS, CDR2 YYNGEE.

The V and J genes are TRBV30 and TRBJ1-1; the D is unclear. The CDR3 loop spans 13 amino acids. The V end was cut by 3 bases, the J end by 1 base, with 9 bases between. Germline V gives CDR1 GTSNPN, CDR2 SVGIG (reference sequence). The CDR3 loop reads CAWRVGGNTEAFF. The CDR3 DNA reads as TGTGCCTGGAGAGTAGGCGGGAACACTGAAGCTTTCTTT. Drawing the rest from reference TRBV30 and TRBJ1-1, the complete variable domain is SQTIHQWPATLVQPVGSPLSLECTVEGTSNPNLYWYRQAAGRGLQLLFYSVGIGQISSEVPQNLSASRPQDRQFILSSKKLLLSDSGFYLCAWRVGGNTEAFFGQGTRLTVV.

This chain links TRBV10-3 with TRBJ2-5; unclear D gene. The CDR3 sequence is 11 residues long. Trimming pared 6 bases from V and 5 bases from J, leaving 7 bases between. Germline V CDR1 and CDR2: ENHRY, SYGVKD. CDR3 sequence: CAIRRGETQYF. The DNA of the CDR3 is TGTGCCATCAGGAGAGGTGAGACCCAGTACTTC.

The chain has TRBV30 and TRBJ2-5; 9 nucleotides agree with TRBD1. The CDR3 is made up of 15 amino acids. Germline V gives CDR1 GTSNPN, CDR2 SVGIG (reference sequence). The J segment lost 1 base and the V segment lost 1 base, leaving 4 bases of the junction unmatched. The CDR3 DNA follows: TGTGCCTGGAGTGGGGGACAGGGACTCCAAGAGACCCAGTACTTC. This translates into CAWSGGQGLQETQYF.

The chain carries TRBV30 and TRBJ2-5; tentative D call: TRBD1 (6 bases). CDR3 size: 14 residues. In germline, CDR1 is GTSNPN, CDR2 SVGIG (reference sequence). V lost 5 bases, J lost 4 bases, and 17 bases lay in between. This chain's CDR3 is CAWGGAGWGETQYF. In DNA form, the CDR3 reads TGTGCCTGGGGGGGCGCAGGGTGGGGAGAGACCCAGTACTTC.

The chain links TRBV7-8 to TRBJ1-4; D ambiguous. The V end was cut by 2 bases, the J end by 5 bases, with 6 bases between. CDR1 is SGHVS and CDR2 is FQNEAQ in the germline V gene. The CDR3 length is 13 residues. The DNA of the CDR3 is TGTGCCAGCAGCTTACGGGAAAATGAAAAACTGTTTTTT. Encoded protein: CASSLRENEKLFF.

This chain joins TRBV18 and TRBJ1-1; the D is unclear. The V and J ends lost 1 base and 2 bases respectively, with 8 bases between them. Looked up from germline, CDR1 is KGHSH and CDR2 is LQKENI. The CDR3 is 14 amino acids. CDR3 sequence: CASSPLPTNTEAFF. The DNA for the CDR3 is TGTGCCAGCTCACCACTCCCCACAAACACTGAAGCTTTCTTT.

The CDR3 spells CASSPGGRRSYEQYF. The CDR3 DNA is TGTGCCAGCAGCCCCGGGGGAAGGAGAAGCTACGAGCAGTACTTC. The chain has TRBV6-6 and TRBJ2-7; possibly TRBD2 for D (6 bases). CDR3 size: 15 residues. Per germline, CDR1 MNHNY and CDR2 SVGAGI (reference sequence). V lost 6 bases and J 3 bases, leaving 18 bases between the germline ends.

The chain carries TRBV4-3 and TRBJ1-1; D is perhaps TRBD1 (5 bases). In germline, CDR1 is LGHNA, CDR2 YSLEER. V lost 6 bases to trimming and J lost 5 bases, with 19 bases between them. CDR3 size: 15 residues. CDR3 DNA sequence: TGCGCCAGCAGGCCCTGGGTGGGGGAGGGTACTGAAGCTTTCTTT. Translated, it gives CASRPWVGEGTEAFF.

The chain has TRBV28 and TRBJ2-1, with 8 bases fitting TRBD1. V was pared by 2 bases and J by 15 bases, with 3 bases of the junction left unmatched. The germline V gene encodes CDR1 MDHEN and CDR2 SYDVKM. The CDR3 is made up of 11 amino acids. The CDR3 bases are TGTGCCAGCAGTTTACAGGGGGCCCTGTTCTTC. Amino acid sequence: CASSLQGALFF.

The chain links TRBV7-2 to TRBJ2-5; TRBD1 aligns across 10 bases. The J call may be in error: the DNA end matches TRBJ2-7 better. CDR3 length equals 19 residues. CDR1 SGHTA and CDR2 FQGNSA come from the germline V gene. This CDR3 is CASSLGIPTGGGYSYEQYF. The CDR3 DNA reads TGTGCCAGCAGCTTAGGAATCCCGACAGGGGGCGGCTACTCCTACGAGCAGTACTTC.

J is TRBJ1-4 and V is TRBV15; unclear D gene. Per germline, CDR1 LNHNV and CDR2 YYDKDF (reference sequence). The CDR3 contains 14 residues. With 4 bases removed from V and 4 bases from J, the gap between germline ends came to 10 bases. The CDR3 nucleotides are TGTGCCACCAGCAATCCGACTGATAATGAAAAACTGTTTTTT. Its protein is CATSNPTDNEKLFF.

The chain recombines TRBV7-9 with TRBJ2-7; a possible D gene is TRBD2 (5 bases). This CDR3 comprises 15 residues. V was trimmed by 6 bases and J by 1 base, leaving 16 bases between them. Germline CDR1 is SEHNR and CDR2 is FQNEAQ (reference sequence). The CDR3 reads CASRRSGPNSYEQYF. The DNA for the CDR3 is TGTGCCAGCAGGCGGAGCGGACCCAATTCCTACGAGCAGTACTTC.

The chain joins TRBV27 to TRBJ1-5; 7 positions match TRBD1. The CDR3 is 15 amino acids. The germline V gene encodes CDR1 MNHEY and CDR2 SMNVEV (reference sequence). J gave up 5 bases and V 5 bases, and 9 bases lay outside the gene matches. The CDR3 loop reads CASSLTGIQDQPQHF. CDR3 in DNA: TGTGCCAGCAGTCTGACAGGGATTCAGGATCAGCCCCAGCATTTT.

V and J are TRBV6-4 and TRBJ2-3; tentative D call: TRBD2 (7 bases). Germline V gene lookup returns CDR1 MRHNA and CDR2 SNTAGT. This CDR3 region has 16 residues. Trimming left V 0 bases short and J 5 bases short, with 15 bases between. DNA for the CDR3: TGTGCCAGCAGTGACTCGGGGGCGGGAGAGGTAGATACGCAGTATTTT. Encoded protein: CASSDSGAGEVDTQYF.

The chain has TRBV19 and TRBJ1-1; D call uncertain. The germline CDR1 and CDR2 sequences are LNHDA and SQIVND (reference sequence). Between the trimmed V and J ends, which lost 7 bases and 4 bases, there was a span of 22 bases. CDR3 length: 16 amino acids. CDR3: CASKRRIAGGSTEAFF. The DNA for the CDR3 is TGTGCCAGTAAACGCCGGATCGCTGGCGGGAGCACTGAAGCTTTCTTT.

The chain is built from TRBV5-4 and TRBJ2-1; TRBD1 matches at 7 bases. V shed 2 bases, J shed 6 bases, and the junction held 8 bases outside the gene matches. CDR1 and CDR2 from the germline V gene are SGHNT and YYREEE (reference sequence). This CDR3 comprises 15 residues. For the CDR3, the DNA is TGTGCCAGCAGCTTAGGGGCAGGGGGTATCAATGAGCAGTTCTTC. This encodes CASSLGAGGINEQFF.

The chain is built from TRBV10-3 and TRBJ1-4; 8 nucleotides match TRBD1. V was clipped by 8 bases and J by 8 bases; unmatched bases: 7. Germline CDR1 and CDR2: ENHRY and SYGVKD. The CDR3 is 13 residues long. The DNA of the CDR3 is TGTGCCATCCGACAGGGGTCCAAGGAAAAACTGTTTTTT. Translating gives CAIRQGSKEKLFF.

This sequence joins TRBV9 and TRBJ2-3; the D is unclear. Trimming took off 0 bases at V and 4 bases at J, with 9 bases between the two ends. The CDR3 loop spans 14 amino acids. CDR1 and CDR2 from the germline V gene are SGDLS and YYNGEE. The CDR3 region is CASSVDPAADTQYF. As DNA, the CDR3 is TGTGCCAGCAGCGTAGATCCCGCGGCAGATACGCAGTATTTT.